A single sample gave rise to the 4 T cell receptor beta chains below, sequenced in a study of blood T cell repertoires in COVID-19 (dated by TCRdb to 2018 to 2020). The library came from the immunoSEQ multiplex PCR assay. TCRdb re-hosts the immuneACCESS table, in-frame sequences only. Its copies lack some clones; in the studies checked, an unresolved V gene accounts for under half of them, and the cause for the rest is not known. The sample table holds around 210,000 clones, of which 85% were seen once. The ten largest clones capture around 1% of the sample. The sequencing input was peripheral blood. These receptors all come from a man aged 55 to 69 with COVID-19, enrolled during active disease.

V gene TRBV27 combines with J gene TRBJ2-3, with D possibly being TRBD2 (7 bases). The V end was cut by 4 bases, the J end by 4 bases, with 12 bases between. There are 14 residues in the CDR3. The V gene's germline CDR1 is MNHEY and CDR2 SMNVEV (reference sequence). In nucleotides, the CDR3 is TGTGCCAGCAGTTCGGGGGGCCGGGCAGATACGCAGTATTTT. This gives the protein CASSSGGRADTQYF.

The chain is built from TRBV19 and TRBJ1-5, with 7 bases identical to TRBD1. CDR3 length: 14 residues. CDR1 LNHDA and CDR2 SQIVND come from the germline V gene (reference sequence). Trimming took 3 bases from V and 5 from J; bases not matched to a gene: 4. CDR3 sequence reads: CASSIQGVDQPQHF. In DNA form, the CDR3 reads TGTGCCAGTAGTATTCAGGGGGTCGATCAGCCCCAGCATTTT.

The chain recombines TRBV12-5 with TRBJ1-5; 8 positions match TRBD1. Unmatched junction bases numbered 8, after V lost 7 bases and J lost 3 bases. The germline V gene has CDR1 LGHNT and CDR2 FRNRAP. The CDR3 length is 15 residues. CDR3 protein: CASADRARNNQPQHF. CDR3 nucleotides: TGTGCTAGTGCGGACAGGGCAAGGAACAATCAGCCCCAGCATTTT. The full variable domain, rest sourced from reference TRBV12-5 and TRBJ1-5, is DARVTQTPRHKVTEMGQEVTMRCQPILGHNTVFWYRQTMMQGLELLAYFRNRAPLDDSGMPKDRFSAEMPDATLATLKIQPSEPRDSAVYFCASADRARNNQPQHFGDGTRLSIL.

In its sample, this clone was seen once. The chain combines TRBV6-5 with TRBJ1-1; maybe TRBD1 (6 bases). Germline V gives CDR1 MNHEY, CDR2 SVGAGI. The length of the CDR3 is 14 residues. Trimming took 2 bases from V and 1 from J, leaving 8 bases between them. CDR3 nucleotides: TGTGCCAGCAGTTACCAGGGGAGGAACACTGAAGCTTTCTTT. Its translation is CASSYQGRNTEAFF.